These 30 T cell receptor beta chains share one sample of origin, sequenced in a study of CD8+ T cells in alopecia areata. RNA was isolated and reverse transcribed to cDNA, the sequencing template. Profiled with immunoSEQ multiplex PCR; TCRdb holds only in-frame clones, not every one. The table records more than 95,000 clones, 85% to 90% of them present only once. Treatment described: oral pan-JAK inhibitor, 5-10 mg twice daily. This sample comprised CD8+ T cells sorted from blood, obtained at week 34, from a patient treated with tofacitinib. These receptors came from a human donor with alopecia areata.

The V and J genes are TRBV5-4 and TRBJ1-1, with 7 nucleotides matching TRBD1. The germline CDR1 and CDR2 sequences are SGHNT and YYREEE (reference sequence). The CDR3 totals 15 residues. V lost 4 bases and J lost 0; bases outside the gene matches: 6. The CDR3 region is CASSIWTGVNTEAFF. CDR3 in DNA: TGTGCCAGCAGCATATGGACAGGAGTGAACACTGAAGCTTTCTTT.

V gene TRBV9 combines with J gene TRBJ1-1; D is perhaps TRBD1 (6 bases). Germline CDR1 and CDR2: SGDLS and YYNGEE. This CDR3 has 15 residues. Between the trimmed V and J ends, which lost 3 bases and 0 bases, there was a span of 12 bases. The CDR3 loop is CASSGWDTLNTEAFF. In DNA, the CDR3 is TGTGCCAGCAGCGGATGGGACACCCTGAACACTGAAGCTTTCTTT.

The J gene is TRBJ2-3, the V gene TRBV5-1, with TRBD2 identical over 7 bases. The V gene end was trimmed by 4 bases and the J gene end by 3 bases; junction bases not matched to a gene: 2. The CDR3 has 13 residues. Germline loops: CDR1 SGHRS, CDR2 YFSETQ. The CDR3 sequence is CASSRRGTDTQYF. CDR3 coding DNA: TGCGCCAGCAGCCGGCGGGGGACAGATACGCAGTATTTT.

The chain links TRBV29-1 to TRBJ1-1, with 9 bases matching TRBD1. The CDR3 contains 13 residues. CDR1 is SQVTM and CDR2 is ANQGSEA in the germline V gene. J gave up 2 bases and V 3 bases, and 1 base lay outside the gene matches. DNA of the CDR3: TGCAGCGTTGAGGGACAGGGTAACACTGAAGCTTTCTTT. Encoded protein: CSVEGQGNTEAFF.

This clone has a handful of counts. The genes are TRBV27 and TRBJ2-5; tentative D call: TRBD2 (6 bases). V gave up 2 bases and J gave up 5 bases, with 9 bases separating them. CDR3 size: 13 residues. In germline, CDR1 is MNHEY, CDR2 SMNVEV (reference sequence). The CDR3 DNA reads TGTGCCAGCAGTTTACGGGGGTCTGAGACCCAGTACTTC. Protein sequence: CASSLRGSETQYF.

The V and J genes are TRBV27 and TRBJ2-1; 8 bases fit TRBD2. In germline, CDR1 is MNHEY, CDR2 SMNVEV (reference sequence). V shed 7 bases and J 10 bases; nucleotides not matched to a gene: 9. There are 13 residues in the CDR3. Here the CDR3 DNA reads TGTGCCAGCAAACTAGCGGCGTCAAGGGAGCAGTTCTTC. Its protein is CASKLAASREQFF.

This chain joins TRBV10-3 and TRBJ2-2, with D perhaps matching TRBD1 (6 bases). Germline assignment: CDR1 ENHRY and CDR2 SYGVKD. This CDR3 is 18 amino acids long. Between the trimmed V and J ends, which lost 2 bases and 2 bases, there was a span of 18 bases. Here the CDR3 reads CAISERTPGTFNTGELFF. CDR3 sequence (DNA): TGTGCCATCAGTGAGCGTACCCCCGGGACATTTAACACCGGGGAGCTGTTTTTT.

V gene TRBV27 combines with J gene TRBJ2-7; TRBD1 is a possible D gene (5 bases). The CDR3 loop spans 17 amino acids. The germline CDR1 and CDR2 sequences are MNHEY and SMNVEV (reference sequence). V was cut by 6 bases and J by 4 bases, with 25 bases left in between. For the CDR3, the DNA is TGTGCCAGCAGACAAGGGGCCCAAGACAGAATACTTTACGAGCAGTACTTC. This encodes CASRQGAQDRILYEQYF.

The chain employs TRBV5-1 and TRBJ2-2; D is uncertain. Trimming shortened V by 0 bases and J by 6 bases, and 18 bases separated the two germline ends. The CDR3 sequence is 17 residues long. Germline lookup yields CDR1 SGHRS and CDR2 YFSETQ. The CDR3, as DNA: TGCGCCAGCAGCTTGGCGTTATCCAGGAAGGAACCCGGGGAGCTGTTTTTT. Encoded protein: CASSLALSRKEPGELFF.

In DNA, the CDR3 is TGTGCCAGTAGTACAAGACAGGGGCGGTACGAGCAGTACTTC. Translated, it gives CASSTRQGRYEQYF. J is TRBJ2-7 and V is TRBV19; the match to TRBD1 covers 8 bases. This CDR3 is 14 amino acids long. After removal of 4 bases from V and 4 bases from J, the junction contained 6 bases not matched to a gene. CDR1 is LNHDA and CDR2 is SQIVND in the germline V gene (reference sequence).

The chain links TRBV27 to TRBJ2-3, with 8 bases that match TRBD2. V trimming: 5 bases; J trimming: 3 bases; junction bases outside the gene matches: 7. The CDR3 is made up of 15 amino acids. Germline loops: CDR1 MNHEY, CDR2 SMNVEV (reference sequence). The CDR3 DNA sequence: TGTGCCAGCAGTCCGATGCGGGGGGATACAGATACGCAGTATTTT. Translation: CASSPMRGDTDTQYF.

This chain joins TRBV30 and TRBJ1-2; D is uncertain. Between the trimmed V and J ends, which lost 6 bases and 5 bases, there was a span of 7 bases. The germline V gene has CDR1 GTSNPN and CDR2 SVGIG (reference sequence). The CDR3 length is 10 residues. The CDR3 region is CACTDYGYTF. CDR3 in DNA: TGTGCCTGTACAGATTATGGCTACACCTTC.

The sample holds a few counts of this clone. The genes are TRBV7-9 and TRBJ1-1, with a tentative D call TRBD1 (5 bases). V dropped 1 base and J dropped 8 bases, with 17 bases sitting between them. Germline-derived CDR1 and CDR2 are SEHNR and FQNEAQ (reference sequence). There are 15 residues in the CDR3. CDR3 in DNA: TGTGCCAGCAGCTTAGATGCCAGGGCGGCACTAGAAGCTTTCTTT. Its translation is CASSLDARAALEAFF.

The chain combines TRBV11-2 with TRBJ2-3, with 7 bases matching TRBD2. The CDR3 covers 17 residues. The V gene's germline CDR1 is SGHAT and CDR2 FQNNGV. The V segment lost 5 bases and the J segment 2 bases; nucleotides outside the gene matches: 13. CDR3 in DNA: TGTGCCAGCAGCAAATCCCCGGGACTATGGGACACAGATACGCAGTATTTT. Encoded protein: CASSKSPGLWDTDTQYF. The complete variable domain, with remaining parts taken from reference TRBV11-2 and TRBJ2-3, reads EAGVAQSPRYKIIEKRQSVAFWCNPISGHATLYWYQQILGQGPKLLIQFQNNGVVDDSQLPKDRFSAERLKGVDSTLKIQPAKLEDSAVYLCASSKSPGLWDTDTQYFGPGTRLTVL.

The chain joins TRBV9 to TRBJ2-2, with D unclear. This CDR3 comprises 13 residues. Germline lookup yields CDR1 SGDLS and CDR2 YYNGEE. The germline V and J ends were trimmed by 4 bases and 6 bases, with 10 bases remaining between them. In DNA form, the CDR3 reads TGTGCCAGCAGCCCCTTAACCCCCGGGGAGCTGTTTTTT. Protein product: CASSPLTPGELFF. Using reference TRBV9 and TRBJ2-2 for the parts outside the CDR3, the full variable domain is DSGVTQTPKHLITATGQRVTLRCSPRSGDLSVYWYQQSLDQGLQFLIQYYNGEERAKGNILERFSAQQFPDLHSELNLSSLELGDSALYFCASSPLTPGELFFGEGSRLTVL.

V is TRBV27 and J is TRBJ2-7, with 9 bases that match TRBD1. V lost 3 bases, J lost 3 bases, and 12 bases stayed unmatched. The CDR3 spans 17 residues. Looked up from germline, CDR1 is MNHEY and CDR2 is SMNVEV (reference sequence). In DNA, the CDR3 is TGTGCCAGCAGTTTTACAGGGGGCAGTTTTCTACTCTACGAGCAGTACTTC. It codes for CASSFTGGSFLLYEQYF.

The rearrangement links TRBV4-2 to TRBJ2-3, with 11 bases aligning to TRBD2. The V segment lost 7 bases and the J segment 4 bases; nucleotides outside the gene matches: 7. This CDR3 region has 15 residues. The germline gives CDR1 LGHNA, CDR2 YNFKEQ. The CDR3 spells CASKLSSGRPDTQYF. CDR3 DNA: TGTGCCAGCAAACTTTCTAGCGGGAGGCCAGATACGCAGTATTTT.

The V gene is TRBV6-5, the J gene TRBJ1-1; no firm D call. Germline V gives CDR1 MNHEY, CDR2 SVGAGI. The germline V and J ends were trimmed by 4 bases and 0 bases, with 15 bases remaining between them. The CDR3 has 16 residues. CDR3 sequence (DNA): TGTGCCAGCAGTTTCCAGACGGCGAGTCTGAACACTGAAGCTTTCTTT. Translated, it gives CASSFQTASLNTEAFF.

The V and J genes are TRBV14 and TRBJ2-1; 11 nucleotides line up with TRBD2. Per germline, CDR1 SGHDN and CDR2 FVKESK. The CDR3 totals 22 residues. With 0 bases clipped from V and 5 bases from J, the junction kept 21 bases outside the gene matches. The DNA for the CDR3 is TGTGCCAGCAGCCAAGATCGGGTTGCTGGGACATCACTAGCGGGAGTCCACAATGAGCAGTTCTTC. Protein: CASSQDRVAGTSLAGVHNEQFF.

This clone was seen only once. V is TRBV27 and J is TRBJ2-7, with D tentatively TRBD1 (5 bases). V was clipped by 2 bases and J by 0 bases, with 11 bases between them. Per the germline V gene, CDR1 is MNHEY and CDR2 is SMNVEV (reference sequence). This CDR3 is built from 15 residues. In DNA, the CDR3 is TGTGCCAGCAGTTTAACTGACAGTAGCTCCTACGAGCAGTACTTC. Its translation is CASSLTDSSSYEQYF.

The V call is TRBV29-1, the J call TRBJ2-7; D not certain. Germline-derived CDR1 and CDR2 are SQVTM and ANQGSEA. The CDR3 runs to 14 residues. The V gene lost 1 base and the J gene lost 2 bases, with 12 bases spanning the gap. CDR3 nucleotide sequence: TGCAGCGTTGAAGCAGCGCAGCCCGCCTACGAGCAGTACTTC. Its protein is CSVEAAQPAYEQYF.

V gene TRBV27 combines with J gene TRBJ2-1; D is ambiguous. The CDR3 spans 15 residues. Germline values: CDR1 MNHEY, CDR2 SMNVEV (reference sequence). V was pared by 4 bases and J by 9 bases, with 19 bases between. Here the CDR3 reads CASSSRARQLTEQFF. In DNA form, the CDR3 reads TGTGCCAGCAGTTCTCGCGCGAGGCAGCTCACTGAGCAGTTCTTC.

The rearrangement uses TRBV5-4 and TRBJ2-3; TRBD1 agrees at 7 bases. V gave up 0 bases and J gave up 2 bases; unmatched junction bases: 12. This CDR3 is 18 amino acids long. The germline V gene encodes CDR1 SGHNT and CDR2 YYREEE (reference sequence). CDR3 loop: CASSLAKTGSYNTDTQYF. CDR3 in DNA: TGTGCCAGCAGCTTGGCGAAGACAGGGTCATATAACACAGATACGCAGTATTTT.

The chain links TRBV29-1 to TRBJ2-7; 7 positions agree with TRBD1. With V trimmed by 1 base and J by 1 base, 4 bases remained unmatched. CDR1 and CDR2 from the germline V gene are SQVTM and ANQGSEA. This CDR3 has 14 amino acids. DNA for the CDR3: TGCAGCGTTGAAGCCCCGGGACAGTCCTACGAGCAGTACTTC. Amino acids: CSVEAPGQSYEQYF.

This chain links TRBV7-9 with TRBJ2-6, with 11 bases that match TRBD1. Germline V CDR1 and CDR2: SEHNR, FQNEAQ (reference sequence). V lost 5 bases to trimming and J lost 0 bases; unmatched junction nucleotides: 9. This CDR3 contains 19 residues. The CDR3 protein is CASSPRDRGISSGANVLTF. The CDR3 region has the DNA TGTGCCAGCAGCCCGCGGGACAGGGGGATCAGCTCTGGGGCCAACGTCCTGACTTTC.

The gene calls are TRBV7-9 and TRBJ1-2, with D uncertain. CDR1 and CDR2 (germline): SEHNR, FQNEAQ (reference sequence). The CDR3 runs 13 residues. Trimming took off 6 bases at V and 3 bases at J, with 11 bases between the two ends. CDR3 region: CASSPMGDYGYTF. CDR3 nucleotide sequence: TGTGCCAGCAGTCCGATGGGCGACTATGGCTACACCTTC.

With respect to this clone: Additional DNA sequences in this sample encode the identical CDR3. This sequence joins TRBV20-1 and TRBJ2-7; D call uncertain. The CDR3 covers 11 residues. Trimming shortened V by 4 bases and J by 4 bases, and 8 bases separated the two germline ends. The germline gives CDR1 DFQATT, CDR2 SNEGSKA (reference sequence). The CDR3 spells CSATTRYEQYF. The DNA of the CDR3 is TGCAGTGCTACTACTCGATACGAGCAGTACTTC.

This chain joins TRBV5-1 and TRBJ2-1, with 14 bases lining up with TRBD2. V was clipped by 3 bases and J by 9 bases; unmatched bases: 5. This CDR3 contains 15 residues. The germline CDR1 and CDR2 sequences are SGHRS and YFSETQ. DNA for the CDR3: TGCGCCAGCAGCTACGGGACTAGCGGGAGATCTGAGCAGTTCTTC. Amino acids: CASSYGTSGRSEQFF.

CDR3 bases: TGTGCCAGCAGCCAGGGGTCCTACGAGCAGTACTTC. Translated: CASSQGSYEQYF. The chain couples TRBV5-4 to TRBJ2-7, with a possible D match to TRBD1 (6 bases). The CDR3 runs 12 residues. The V end lost 4 bases, the J end lost 1 base, and 6 bases lay between the germline ends. Per the germline V gene, CDR1 is SGHNT and CDR2 is YYREEE (reference sequence).

On this clone itself: Compared with germline, one end of the junction differs, possibly owing to a read error. This chain connects TRBV5-1 to TRBJ2-7; no clear D gene. Germline V gene lookup returns CDR1 SGHRS and CDR2 YFSETQ. CDR3 size: 13 residues. Here the CDR3 DNA reads TGCGCCATCAGCTTTGGTCATGAGGACGAGCAGTACTTC. Protein sequence: CAISFGHEDEQYF. Using reference TRBV5-1 and TRBJ2-7 for the parts outside the CDR3, the full variable domain is KAGVTQTPRYLIKTRGQQVTLSCSPISGHRSVSWYQQTPGQGLQFLFEYFSETQRNKGNFPGRFSGRQFSNSRSEMNVSTLELGDSALYLCAISFGHEDEQYFGPGTRLTVT.